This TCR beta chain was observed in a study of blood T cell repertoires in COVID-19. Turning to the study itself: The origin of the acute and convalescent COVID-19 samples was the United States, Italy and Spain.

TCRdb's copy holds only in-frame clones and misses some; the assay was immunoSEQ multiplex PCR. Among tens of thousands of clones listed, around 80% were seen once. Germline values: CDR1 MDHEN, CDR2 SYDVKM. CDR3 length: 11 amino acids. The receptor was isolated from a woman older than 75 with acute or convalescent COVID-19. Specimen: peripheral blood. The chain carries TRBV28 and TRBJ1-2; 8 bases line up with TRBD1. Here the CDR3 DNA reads TGTGCTGGACAGGGAGGCTATGGCTACACCTTC. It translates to CAGQGGYGYTF.